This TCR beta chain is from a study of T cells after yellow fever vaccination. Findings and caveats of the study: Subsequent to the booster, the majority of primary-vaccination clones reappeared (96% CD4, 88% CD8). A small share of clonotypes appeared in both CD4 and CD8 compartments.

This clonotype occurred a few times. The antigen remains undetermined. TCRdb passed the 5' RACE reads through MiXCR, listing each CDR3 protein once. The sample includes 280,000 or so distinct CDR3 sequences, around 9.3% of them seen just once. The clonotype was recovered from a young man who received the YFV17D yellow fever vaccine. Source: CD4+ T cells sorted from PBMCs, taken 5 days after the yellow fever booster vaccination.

The CDR3 coding sequence is TGTGCCAGCAGCCAAGGTGCAACGGCGGGGGGGACCGGGGAGCTGTTTTTT. Translation gives CASSQGATAGGTGELFF. The chain carries TRBV4-2 and TRBJ2-2, with 9 positions matching TRBD2. The V gene end was trimmed by 1 base and the J gene end by 5 bases; junction bases not matched to a gene: 8. In germline, CDR1 is LGHNA, CDR2 YNFKEQ. This CDR3 spans 17 amino acids.